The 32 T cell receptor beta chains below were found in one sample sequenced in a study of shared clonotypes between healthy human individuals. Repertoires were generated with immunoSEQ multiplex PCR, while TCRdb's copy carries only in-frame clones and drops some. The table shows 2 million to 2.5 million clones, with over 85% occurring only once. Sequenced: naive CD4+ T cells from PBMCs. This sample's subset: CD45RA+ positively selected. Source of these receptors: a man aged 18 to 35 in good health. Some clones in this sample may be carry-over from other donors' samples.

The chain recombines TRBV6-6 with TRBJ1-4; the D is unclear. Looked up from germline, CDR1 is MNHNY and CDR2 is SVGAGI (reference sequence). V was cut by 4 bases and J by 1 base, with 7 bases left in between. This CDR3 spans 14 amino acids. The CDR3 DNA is TGTGCCAGCAGTTCGGCAGGAACTAATGAAAAACTGTTTTTT. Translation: CASSSAGTNEKLFF.

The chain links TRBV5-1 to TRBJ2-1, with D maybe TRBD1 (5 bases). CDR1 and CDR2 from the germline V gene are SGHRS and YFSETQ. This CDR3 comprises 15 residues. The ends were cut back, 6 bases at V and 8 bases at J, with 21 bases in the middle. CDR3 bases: TGCGCCAGCACCCTTACCTCAGTACAGGTCGATGAGCAGTTCTTC. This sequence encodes CASTLTSVQVDEQFF.

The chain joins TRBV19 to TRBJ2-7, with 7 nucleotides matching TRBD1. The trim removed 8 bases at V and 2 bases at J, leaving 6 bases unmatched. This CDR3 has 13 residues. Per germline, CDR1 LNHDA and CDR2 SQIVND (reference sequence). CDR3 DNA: TGTGCCAGTCAGGGGGTAGGGACCTACGAGCAGTACTTC. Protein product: CASQGVGTYEQYF.

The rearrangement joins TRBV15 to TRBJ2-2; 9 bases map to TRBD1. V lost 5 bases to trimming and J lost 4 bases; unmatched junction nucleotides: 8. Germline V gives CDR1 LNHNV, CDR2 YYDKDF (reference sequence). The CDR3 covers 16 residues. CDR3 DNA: TGTGCCACCAGCGGGTTCCGGGACAGGGTCACCGGGGAGCTGTTTTTT. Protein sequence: CATSGFRDRVTGELFF.

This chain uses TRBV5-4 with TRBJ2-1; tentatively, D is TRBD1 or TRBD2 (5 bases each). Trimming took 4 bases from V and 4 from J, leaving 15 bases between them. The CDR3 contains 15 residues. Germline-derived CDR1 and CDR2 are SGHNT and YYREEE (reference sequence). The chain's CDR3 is CASSRRDEIYNEQFF. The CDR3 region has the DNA TGTGCCAGCAGCCGCCGGGACGAGATTTACAATGAGCAGTTCTTC.

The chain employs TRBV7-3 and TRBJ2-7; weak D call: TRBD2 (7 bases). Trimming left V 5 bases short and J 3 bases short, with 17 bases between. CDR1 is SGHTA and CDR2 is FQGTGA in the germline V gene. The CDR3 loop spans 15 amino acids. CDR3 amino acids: CASSPRGGPSYEQYF. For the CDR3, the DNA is TGTGCCAGCAGCCCGAGGGGGGGACCCAGCTACGAGCAGTACTTC.

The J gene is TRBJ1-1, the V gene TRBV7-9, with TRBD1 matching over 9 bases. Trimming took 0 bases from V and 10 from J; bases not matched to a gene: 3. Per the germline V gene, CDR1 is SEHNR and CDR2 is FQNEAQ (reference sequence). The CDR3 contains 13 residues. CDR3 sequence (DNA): TGTGCCAGCAGCTTAGCCGGACAGGGGCGAGCTTTCTTT. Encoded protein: CASSLAGQGRAFF.

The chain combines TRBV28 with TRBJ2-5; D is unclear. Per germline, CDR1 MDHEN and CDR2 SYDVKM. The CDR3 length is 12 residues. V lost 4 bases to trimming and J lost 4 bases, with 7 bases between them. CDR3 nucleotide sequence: TGTGCCAGCAGTTCTGTCGTAGAGACCCAGTACTTC. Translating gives CASSSVVETQYF.

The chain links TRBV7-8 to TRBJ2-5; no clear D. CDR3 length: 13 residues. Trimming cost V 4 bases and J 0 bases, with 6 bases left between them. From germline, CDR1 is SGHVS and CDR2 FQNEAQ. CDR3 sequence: CASSWADQETQYF. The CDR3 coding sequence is TGTGCCAGCAGCTGGGCGGACCAAGAGACCCAGTACTTC.

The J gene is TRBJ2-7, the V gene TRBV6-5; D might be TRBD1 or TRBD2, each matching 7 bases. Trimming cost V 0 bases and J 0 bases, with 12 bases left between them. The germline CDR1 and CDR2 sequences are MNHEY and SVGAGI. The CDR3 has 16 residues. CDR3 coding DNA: TGTGCCAGCAGTTACTCGCTCAGGGGGGGCTCCTACGAGCAGTACTTC. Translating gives CASSYSLRGGSYEQYF.

The CDR3 DNA reads as TGTGCCAGCAGTTCCGCCTCACTAGCGGGAGGCACAGATACGCAGTATTTT. It encodes CASSSASLAGGTDTQYF. The chain has TRBV28 and TRBJ2-3; 11 bases are shared with TRBD2. Germline V gene sequence: CDR1 MDHEN, CDR2 SYDVKM. The CDR3 is 17 amino acids. With 4 bases clipped from V and 1 base from J, the junction kept 7 bases outside the gene matches.

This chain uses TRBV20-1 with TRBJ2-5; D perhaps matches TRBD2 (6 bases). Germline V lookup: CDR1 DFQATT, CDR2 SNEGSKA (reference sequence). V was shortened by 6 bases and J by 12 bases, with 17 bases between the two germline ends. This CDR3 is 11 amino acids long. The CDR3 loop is CSAYDGGRKYF. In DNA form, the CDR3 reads TGCAGTGCCTACGACGGGGGTCGCAAGTACTTC.

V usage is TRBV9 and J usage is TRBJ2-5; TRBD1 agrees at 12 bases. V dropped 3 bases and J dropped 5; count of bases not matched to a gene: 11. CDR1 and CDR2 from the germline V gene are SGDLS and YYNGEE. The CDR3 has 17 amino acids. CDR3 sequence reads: CASSGSGTGGLRETQYF. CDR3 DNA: TGTGCCAGCAGCGGATCCGGGACAGGGGGCTTGAGGGAGACCCAGTACTTC.

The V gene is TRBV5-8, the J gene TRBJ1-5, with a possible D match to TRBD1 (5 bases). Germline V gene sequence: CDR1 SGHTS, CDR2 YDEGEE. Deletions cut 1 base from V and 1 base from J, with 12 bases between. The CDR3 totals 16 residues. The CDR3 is CASSLNLGESNQPQHF. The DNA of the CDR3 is TGTGCCAGCAGCTTGAATCTGGGGGAAAGCAATCAGCCCCAGCATTTT.

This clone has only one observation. The CDR3 loop reads CASSWGTGGDYGYTF. The CDR3 region has the DNA TGTGCCAGCAGTTGGGGGACAGGGGGGGACTATGGCTACACCTTC. V gene TRBV28 combines with J gene TRBJ1-2, with 11 positions matching TRBD1. CDR1 and CDR2 (germline): MDHEN, SYDVKM. The CDR3 has 15 amino acids. V lost 4 bases to trimming and J lost 3 bases; unmatched junction nucleotides: 4.

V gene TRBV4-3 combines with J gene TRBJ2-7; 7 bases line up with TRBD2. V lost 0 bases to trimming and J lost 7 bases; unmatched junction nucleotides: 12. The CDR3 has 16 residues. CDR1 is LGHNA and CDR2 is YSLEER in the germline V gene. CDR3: CASSQDGGTERDEQYF. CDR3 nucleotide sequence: TGCGCCAGCAGCCAAGATGGGGGGACGGAGCGGGATGAGCAGTACTTC.

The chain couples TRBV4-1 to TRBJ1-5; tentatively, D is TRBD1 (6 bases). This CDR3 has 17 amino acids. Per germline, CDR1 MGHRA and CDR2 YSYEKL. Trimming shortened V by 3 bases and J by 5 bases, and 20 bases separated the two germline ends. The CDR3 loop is CASSHGGGLRADQPQHF. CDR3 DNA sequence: TGCGCCAGCAGCCACGGGGGGGGGCTGAGAGCCGATCAGCCCCAGCATTTT.

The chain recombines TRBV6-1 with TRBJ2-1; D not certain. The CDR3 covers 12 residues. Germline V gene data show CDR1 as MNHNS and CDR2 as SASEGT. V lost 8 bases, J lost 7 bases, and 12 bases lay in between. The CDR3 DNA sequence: TGTGCCAGCTCCCTCGCCGGGAATGAGCAGTTCTTC. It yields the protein CASSLAGNEQFF.

CDR3 DNA: TGTGCCAGCAGACATACCAGGGGGCGTTACGACGAGCAGTACTTC. Amino acids: CASRHTRGRYDEQYF. V gene TRBV13 combines with J gene TRBJ2-7; TRBD1 matches at 8 bases. Trimming removed 6 bases from V and 5 bases from J; junction bases left unmatched: 12. The CDR3 totals 15 residues. Per the germline V gene, CDR1 is PRHDT and CDR2 is FYEKMQ (reference sequence).

CDR3 nucleotides: TGTGCCAGTAGTATCGGGGATGGGTCATTCGCTGAAGCTTTCTTT. This sequence encodes CASSIGDGSFAEAFF. The V and J genes are TRBV19 and TRBJ1-1; no firm D call. The germline V gene encodes CDR1 LNHDA and CDR2 SQIVND (reference sequence). Trimming pared 3 bases from V and 6 bases from J, leaving 17 bases between. The CDR3 runs to 15 residues.

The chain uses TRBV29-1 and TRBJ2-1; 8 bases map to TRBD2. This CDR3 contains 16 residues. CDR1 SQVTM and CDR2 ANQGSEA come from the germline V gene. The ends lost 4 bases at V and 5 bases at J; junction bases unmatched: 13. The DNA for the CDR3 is TGCAGCGTTGTGGACAGCAGCGGGAGACGGGACAATGAGCAGTTCTTC. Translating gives CSVVDSSGRRDNEQFF.

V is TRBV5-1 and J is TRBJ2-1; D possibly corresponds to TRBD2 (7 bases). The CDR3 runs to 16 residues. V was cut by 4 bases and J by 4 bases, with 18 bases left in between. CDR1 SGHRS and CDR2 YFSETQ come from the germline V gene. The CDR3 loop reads CASSRGGAGFYNEQFF. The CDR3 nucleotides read TGCGCCAGCAGCCGCGGGGGCGCAGGGTTTTACAATGAGCAGTTCTTC. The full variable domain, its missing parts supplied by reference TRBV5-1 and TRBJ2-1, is KAGVTQTPRYLIKTRGQQVTLSCSPISGHRSVSWYQQTPGQGLQFLFEYFSETQRNKGNFPGRFSGRQFSNSRSEMNVSTLELGDSALYLCASSRGGAGFYNEQFFGPGTRLTVL.

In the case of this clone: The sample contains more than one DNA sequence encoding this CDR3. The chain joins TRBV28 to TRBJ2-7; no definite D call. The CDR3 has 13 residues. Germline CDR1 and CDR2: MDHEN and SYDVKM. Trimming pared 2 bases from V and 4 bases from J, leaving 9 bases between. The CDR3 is CASSLGGLYEQYF. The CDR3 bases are TGTGCCAGCAGTTTAGGTGGGCTATACGAGCAGTACTTC.

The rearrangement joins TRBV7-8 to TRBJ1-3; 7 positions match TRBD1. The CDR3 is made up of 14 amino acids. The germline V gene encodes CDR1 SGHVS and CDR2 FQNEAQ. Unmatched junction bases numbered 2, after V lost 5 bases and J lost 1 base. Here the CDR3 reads CASSPTGSGNTIYF. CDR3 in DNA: TGTGCCAGCAGCCCGACAGGGTCTGGAAACACCATATATTTT.

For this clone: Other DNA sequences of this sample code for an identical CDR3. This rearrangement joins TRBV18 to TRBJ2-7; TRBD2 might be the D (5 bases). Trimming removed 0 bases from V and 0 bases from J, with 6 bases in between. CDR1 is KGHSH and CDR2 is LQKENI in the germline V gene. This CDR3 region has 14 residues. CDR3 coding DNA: TGTGCCAGCTCACCACCAGGGAGCTCCTACGAGCAGTACTTC. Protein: CASSPPGSSYEQYF. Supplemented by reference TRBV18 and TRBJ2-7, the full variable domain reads NAGVMQNPRHLVRRRGQEARLRCSPMKGHSHVYWYRQLPEEGLKFMVYLQKENIIDESGMPKERFSAEFPKEGPSILRIQQVVRGDSAAYFCASSPPGSSYEQYFGPGTRLTVT.

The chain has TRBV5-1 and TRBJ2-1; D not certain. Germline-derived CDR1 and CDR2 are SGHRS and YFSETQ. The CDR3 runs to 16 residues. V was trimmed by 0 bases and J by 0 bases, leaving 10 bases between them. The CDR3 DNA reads TGCGCCAGCAGCTTGGAGGTCCCAAGCTCCTACAATGAGCAGTTCTTC. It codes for CASSLEVPSSYNEQFF.

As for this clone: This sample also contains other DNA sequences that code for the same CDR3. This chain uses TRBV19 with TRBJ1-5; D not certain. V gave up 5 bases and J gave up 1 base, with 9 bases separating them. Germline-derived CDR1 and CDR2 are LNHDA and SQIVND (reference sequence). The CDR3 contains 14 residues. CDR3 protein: CASSSTRSNQPQHF. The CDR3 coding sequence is TGTGCCAGTAGTTCCACGCGGAGCAATCAGCCCCAGCATTTT.

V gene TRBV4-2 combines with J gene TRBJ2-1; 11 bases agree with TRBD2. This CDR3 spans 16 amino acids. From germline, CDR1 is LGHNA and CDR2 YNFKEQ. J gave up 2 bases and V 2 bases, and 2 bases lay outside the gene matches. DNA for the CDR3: TGTGCCAGCAGCCAACAACTAGCGGGAGCCTACAATGAGCAGTTCTTC. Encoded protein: CASSQQLAGAYNEQFF.

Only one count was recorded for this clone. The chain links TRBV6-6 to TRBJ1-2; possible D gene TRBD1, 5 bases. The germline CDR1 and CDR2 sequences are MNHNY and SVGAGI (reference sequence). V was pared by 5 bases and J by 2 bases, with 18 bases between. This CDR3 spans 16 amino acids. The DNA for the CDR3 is TGTGCCAGCAGTACACAGCCCGGACGGGGGAACTATGGCTACACCTTC. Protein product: CASSTQPGRGNYGYTF.

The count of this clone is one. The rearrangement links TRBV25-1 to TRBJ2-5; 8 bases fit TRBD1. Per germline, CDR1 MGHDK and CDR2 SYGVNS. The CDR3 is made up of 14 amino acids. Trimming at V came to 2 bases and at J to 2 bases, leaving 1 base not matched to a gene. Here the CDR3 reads CASSERTGQETQYF. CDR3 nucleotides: TGTGCCAGCAGTGAAAGGACAGGGCAAGAGACCCAGTACTTC.

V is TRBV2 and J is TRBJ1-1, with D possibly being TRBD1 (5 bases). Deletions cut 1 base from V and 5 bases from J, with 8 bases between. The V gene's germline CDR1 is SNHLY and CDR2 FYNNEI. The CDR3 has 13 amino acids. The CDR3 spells CASSEDRQTEAFF. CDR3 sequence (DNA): TGTGCCAGCAGTGAAGATCGACAGACTGAAGCTTTCTTT.

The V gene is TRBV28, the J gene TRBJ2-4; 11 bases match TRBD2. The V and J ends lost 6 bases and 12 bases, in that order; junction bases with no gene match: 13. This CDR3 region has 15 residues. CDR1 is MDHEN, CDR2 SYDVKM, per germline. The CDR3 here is CASSRTSGHSGDQYF. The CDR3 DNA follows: TGTGCCAGCAGCCGGACTAGCGGGCACTCAGGGGATCAGTACTTC.